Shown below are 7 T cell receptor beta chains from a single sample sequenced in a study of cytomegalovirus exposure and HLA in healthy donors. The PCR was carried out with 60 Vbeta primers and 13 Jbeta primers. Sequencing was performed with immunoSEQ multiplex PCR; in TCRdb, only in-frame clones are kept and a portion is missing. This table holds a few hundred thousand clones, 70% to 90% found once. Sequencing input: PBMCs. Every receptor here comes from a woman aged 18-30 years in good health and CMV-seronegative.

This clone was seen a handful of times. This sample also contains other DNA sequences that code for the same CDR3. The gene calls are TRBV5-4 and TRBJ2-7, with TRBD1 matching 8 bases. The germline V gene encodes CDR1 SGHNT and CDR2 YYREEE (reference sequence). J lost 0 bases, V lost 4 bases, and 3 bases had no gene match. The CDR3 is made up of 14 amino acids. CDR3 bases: TGTGCCAGCAGCCCCGGACAGGGCTCCTACGAGCAGTACTTC. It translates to CASSPGQGSYEQYF.

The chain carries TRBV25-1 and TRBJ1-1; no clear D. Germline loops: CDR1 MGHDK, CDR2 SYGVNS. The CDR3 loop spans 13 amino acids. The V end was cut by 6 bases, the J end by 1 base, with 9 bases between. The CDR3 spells CASRSRKNTEAFF. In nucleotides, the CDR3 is TGTGCCAGCAGGTCGAGGAAGAACACTGAAGCTTTCTTT.

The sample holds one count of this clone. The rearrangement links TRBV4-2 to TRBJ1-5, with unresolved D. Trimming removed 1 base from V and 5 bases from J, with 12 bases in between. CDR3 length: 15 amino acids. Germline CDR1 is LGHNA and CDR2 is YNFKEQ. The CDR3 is CASSQGQADHQPQHF. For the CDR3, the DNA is TGTGCCAGCAGCCAAGGGCAGGCCGACCATCAGCCCCAGCATTTT.

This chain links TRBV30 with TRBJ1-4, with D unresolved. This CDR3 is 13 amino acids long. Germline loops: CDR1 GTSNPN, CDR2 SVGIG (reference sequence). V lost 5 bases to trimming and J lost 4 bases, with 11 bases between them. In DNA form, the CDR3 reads TGTGCCTGGGGGTACAGTATTAATGAAAAACTGTTTTTT. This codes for CAWGYSINEKLFF.

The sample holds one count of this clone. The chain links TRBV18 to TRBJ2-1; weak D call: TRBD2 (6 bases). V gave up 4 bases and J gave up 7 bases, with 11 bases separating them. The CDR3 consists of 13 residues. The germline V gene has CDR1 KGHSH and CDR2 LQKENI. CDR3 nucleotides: TGTGCCAGCTCACTGGACCGGGAGAATGAGCAGTTCTTC. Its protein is CASSLDRENEQFF.

The DNA of the CDR3 is TGCGCCAGCAGCCAAGATTACACGGGTCGGGAGACCCAGTACTTC. Translated: CASSQDYTGRETQYF. The chain links TRBV4-1 to TRBJ2-5; D gene ambiguous. Germline lookup yields CDR1 MGHRA and CDR2 YSYEKL. This CDR3 comprises 15 residues. The V gene lost 0 bases and the J gene lost 5 bases, with 13 bases spanning the gap.

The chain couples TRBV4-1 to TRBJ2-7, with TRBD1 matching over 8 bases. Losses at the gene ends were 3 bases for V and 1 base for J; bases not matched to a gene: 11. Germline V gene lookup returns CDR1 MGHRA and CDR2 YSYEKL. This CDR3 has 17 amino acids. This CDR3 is CASSHLHGQGASYEQYF. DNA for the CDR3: TGCGCCAGCAGCCACCTGCATGGGCAGGGGGCATCCTACGAGCAGTACTTC.